This T cell receptor (beta chain) was documented in a study of shared clonotypes between healthy human individuals. In the case of this clone: Its antigen remains unknown.

The germline CDR1 and CDR2 sequences are SGHNT and YYREEE (reference sequence). Trimming removed 3 bases at V and 6 bases at J, with 16 bases between. There are 14 residues in the CDR3. Notes on the study in general: A small donor pool kept down the genetic and exposure-history diversity that was represented. Blood alone was sampled, and tissue repertoires likely differ.

CD4+ cells yielded CD45RA+ naive and CD45RA-negative memory subsets. Sequencing was performed with immunoSEQ multiplex PCR; in TCRdb, only in-frame clones are kept and a portion is missing. The table has 2 million to 2.5 million clones, nearly 97% seen once. The clonotype comes from a man between 18 and 35 years old in good health. The V call is TRBV5-4, the J call TRBJ2-7; D may be TRBD1 or TRBD2 (5 bases each). The sequenced sample was naive CD4+ T cells sorted from blood. The subset: CD45RA+ positively selected. CDR3 in DNA: TGTGCCAGCAGCTCTTCTCGAGGGGCACGCGAGCAGTACTTC. Protein product: CASSSSRGAREQYF.